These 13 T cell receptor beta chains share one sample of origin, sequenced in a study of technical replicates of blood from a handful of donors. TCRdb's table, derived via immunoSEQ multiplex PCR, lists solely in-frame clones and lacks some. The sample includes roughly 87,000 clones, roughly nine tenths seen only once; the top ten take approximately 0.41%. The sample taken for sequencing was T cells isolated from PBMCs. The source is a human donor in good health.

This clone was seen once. CDR3 sequence: CASSLRQGYGYTF. In DNA form, the CDR3 reads TGTGCCAGCAGCTTAAGACAGGGCTATGGCTACACCTTC. V and J are TRBV7-2 and TRBJ1-2; 7 bases map to TRBD1. Germline CDR1 and CDR2: SGHTA and FQGNSA. Trimming cost V 2 bases and J 4 bases; bases outside gene matches: 1. The CDR3 has 13 residues.

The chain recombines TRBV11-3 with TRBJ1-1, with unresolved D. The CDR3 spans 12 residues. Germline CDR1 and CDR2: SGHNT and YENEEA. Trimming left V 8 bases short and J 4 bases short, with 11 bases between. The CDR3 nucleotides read TGTGCCAGCGAAAGAGGTACCACTGAAGCTTTCTTT. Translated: CASERGTTEAFF.

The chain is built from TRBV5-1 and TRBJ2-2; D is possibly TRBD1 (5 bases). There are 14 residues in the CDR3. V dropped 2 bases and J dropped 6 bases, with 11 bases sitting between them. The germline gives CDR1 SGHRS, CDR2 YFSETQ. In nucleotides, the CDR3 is TGCGCCAGCAGCTTTCGTCAGGGTGCCGGGGAGCTGTTTTTT. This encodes CASSFRQGAGELFF.

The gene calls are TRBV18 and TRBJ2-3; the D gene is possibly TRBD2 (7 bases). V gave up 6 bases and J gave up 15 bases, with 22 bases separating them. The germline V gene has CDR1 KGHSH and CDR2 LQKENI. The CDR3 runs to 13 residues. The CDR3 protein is CASSTQRDIVNYF. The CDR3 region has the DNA TGTGCCAGCTCGACACAGCGGGACATTGTCAACTATTTT.

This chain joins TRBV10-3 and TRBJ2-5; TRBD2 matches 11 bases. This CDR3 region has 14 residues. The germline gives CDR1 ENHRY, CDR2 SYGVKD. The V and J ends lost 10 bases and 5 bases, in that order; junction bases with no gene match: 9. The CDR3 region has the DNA TGTGCCACTAAAACTAGCGGGAGTTTGGAGACCCAGTACTTC. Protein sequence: CATKTSGSLETQYF.

Here the CDR3 reads CASSDSGPYLFF. In DNA form, the CDR3 reads TGTGCCAGCAGTGACTCTGGGCCATACTTGTTCTTC. The chain is built from TRBV6-4 and TRBJ2-1; D not certain. Trimming pared 0 bases from V and 15 bases from J, leaving 12 bases between. Looked up from germline, CDR1 is MRHNA and CDR2 is SNTAGT. The CDR3 is 12 residues long.

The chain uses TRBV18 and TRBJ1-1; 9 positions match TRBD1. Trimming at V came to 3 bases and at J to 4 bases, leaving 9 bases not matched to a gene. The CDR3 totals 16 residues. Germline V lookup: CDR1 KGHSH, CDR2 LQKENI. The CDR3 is CASSPDRGERVTEAFF. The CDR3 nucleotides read TGTGCCAGCTCACCCGACAGGGGGGAACGGGTCACTGAAGCTTTCTTT.

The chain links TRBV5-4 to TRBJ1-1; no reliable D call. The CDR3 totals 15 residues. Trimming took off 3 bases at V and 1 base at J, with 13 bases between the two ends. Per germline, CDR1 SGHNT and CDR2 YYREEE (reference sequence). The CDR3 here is CASSYAGGQNTEAFF. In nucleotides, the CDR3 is TGTGCCAGCAGCTACGCGGGAGGTCAGAACACTGAAGCTTTCTTT.

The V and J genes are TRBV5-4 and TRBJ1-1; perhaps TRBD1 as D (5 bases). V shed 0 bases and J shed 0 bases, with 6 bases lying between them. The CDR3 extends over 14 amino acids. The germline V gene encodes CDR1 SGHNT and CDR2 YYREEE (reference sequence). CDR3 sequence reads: CASSLEGLNTEAFF. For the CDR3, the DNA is TGTGCCAGCAGCTTGGAGGGGCTGAACACTGAAGCTTTCTTT.

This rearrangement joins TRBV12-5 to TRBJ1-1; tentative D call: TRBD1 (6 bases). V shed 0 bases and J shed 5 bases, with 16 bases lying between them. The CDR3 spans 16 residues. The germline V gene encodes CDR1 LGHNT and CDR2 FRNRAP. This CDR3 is CASGLVGRGRQTEAFF. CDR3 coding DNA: TGTGCTAGTGGTTTGGTGGGCAGGGGTCGTCAGACTGAAGCTTTCTTT.

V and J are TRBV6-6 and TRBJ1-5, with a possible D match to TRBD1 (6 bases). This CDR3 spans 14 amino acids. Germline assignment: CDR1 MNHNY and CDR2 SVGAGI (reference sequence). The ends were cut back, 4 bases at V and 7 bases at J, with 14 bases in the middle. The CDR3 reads CASSSAGERQPQHF. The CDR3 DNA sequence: TGTGCCAGCAGTTCCGCAGGGGAAAGGCAGCCCCAGCATTTT.

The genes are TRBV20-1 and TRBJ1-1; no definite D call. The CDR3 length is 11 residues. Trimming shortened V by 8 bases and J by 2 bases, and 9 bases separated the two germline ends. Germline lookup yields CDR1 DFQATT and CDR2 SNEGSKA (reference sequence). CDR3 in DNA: TGCAGTTCCACACGAAACACTGAAGCTTTCTTT. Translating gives CSSTRNTEAFF.

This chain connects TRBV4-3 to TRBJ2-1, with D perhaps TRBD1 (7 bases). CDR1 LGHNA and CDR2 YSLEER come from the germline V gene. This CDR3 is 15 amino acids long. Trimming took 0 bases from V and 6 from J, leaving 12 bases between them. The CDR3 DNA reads TGCGCCAGCAGCCAAGATCAGGGGGGAGTCAATGAGCAGTTCTTC. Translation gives CASSQDQGGVNEQFF.